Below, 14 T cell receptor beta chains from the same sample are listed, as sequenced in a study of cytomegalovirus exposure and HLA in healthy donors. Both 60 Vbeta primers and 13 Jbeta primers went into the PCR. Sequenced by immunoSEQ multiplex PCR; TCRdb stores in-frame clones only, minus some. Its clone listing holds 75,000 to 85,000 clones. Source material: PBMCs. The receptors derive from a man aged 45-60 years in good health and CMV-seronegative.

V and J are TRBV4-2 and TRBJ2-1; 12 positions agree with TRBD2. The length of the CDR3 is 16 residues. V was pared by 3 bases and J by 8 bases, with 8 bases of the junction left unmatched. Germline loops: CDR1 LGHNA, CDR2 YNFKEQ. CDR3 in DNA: TGTGCCAGCAGCCAGACTAGCGGGGGAACCGAAGATGAGCAGTTCTTC. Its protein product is CASSQTSGGTEDEQFF.

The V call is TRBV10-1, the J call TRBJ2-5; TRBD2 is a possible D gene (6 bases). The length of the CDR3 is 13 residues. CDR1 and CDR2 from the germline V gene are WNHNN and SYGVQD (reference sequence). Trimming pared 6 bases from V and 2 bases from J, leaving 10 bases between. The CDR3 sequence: CASSRDLQETQYF. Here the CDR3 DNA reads TGCGCCAGCAGCCGGGACTTACAAGAGACCCAGTACTTC.

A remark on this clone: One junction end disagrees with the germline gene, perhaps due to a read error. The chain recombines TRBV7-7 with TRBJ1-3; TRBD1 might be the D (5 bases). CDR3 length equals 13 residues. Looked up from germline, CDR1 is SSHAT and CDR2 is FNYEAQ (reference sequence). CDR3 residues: CASSSGSGNTIYF. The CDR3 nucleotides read TGTGCTAGCAGCTCAGGGTCTGGAAACACCATATATTTT.

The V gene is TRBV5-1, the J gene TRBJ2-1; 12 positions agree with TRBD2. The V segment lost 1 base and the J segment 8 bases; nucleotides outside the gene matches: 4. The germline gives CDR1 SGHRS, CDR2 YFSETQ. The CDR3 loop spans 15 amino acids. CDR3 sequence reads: CASSLRLAGAHEQFF. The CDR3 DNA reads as TGCGCCAGCAGCTTGCGACTAGCGGGGGCGCATGAGCAGTTCTTC.

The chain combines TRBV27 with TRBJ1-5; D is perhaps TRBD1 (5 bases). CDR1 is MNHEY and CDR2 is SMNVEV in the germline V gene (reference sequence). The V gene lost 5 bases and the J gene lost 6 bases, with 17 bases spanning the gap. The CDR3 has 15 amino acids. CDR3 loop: CASSDSTLGGQPQHF. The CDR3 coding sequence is TGTGCCAGCAGTGACTCGACATTGGGGGGTCAGCCCCAGCATTTT.

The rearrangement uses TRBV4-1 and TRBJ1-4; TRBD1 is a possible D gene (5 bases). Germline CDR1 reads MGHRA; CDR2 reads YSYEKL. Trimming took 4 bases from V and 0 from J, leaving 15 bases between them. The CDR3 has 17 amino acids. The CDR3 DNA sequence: TGCGCCAGCAGCCGCAGGGCCCGCCAGGCAACTAATGAAAAACTGTTTTTT. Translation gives CASSRRARQATNEKLFF.

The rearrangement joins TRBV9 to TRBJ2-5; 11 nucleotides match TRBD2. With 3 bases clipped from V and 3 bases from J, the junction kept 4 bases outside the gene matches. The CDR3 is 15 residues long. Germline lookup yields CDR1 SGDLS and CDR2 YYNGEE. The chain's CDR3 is CASSAVAGGEETQYF. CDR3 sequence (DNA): TGTGCCAGCAGCGCCGTAGCGGGGGGGGAAGAGACCCAGTACTTC.

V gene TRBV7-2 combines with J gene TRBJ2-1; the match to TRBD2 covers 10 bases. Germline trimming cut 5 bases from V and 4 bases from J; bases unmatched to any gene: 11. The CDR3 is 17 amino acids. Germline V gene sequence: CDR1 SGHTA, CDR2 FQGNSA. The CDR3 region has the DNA TGTGCCAGCAGCCTCTCTCCGACTAGCGGGCCATACAATGAGCAGTTCTTC. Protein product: CASSLSPTSGPYNEQFF.

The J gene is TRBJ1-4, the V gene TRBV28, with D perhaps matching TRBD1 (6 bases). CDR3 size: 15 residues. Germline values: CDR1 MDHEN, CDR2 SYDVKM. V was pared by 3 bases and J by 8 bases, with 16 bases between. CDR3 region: CASSLGTGWWEKLFF. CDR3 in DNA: TGTGCCAGCAGTTTGGGCACAGGGTGGTGGGAAAAACTGTTTTTT.

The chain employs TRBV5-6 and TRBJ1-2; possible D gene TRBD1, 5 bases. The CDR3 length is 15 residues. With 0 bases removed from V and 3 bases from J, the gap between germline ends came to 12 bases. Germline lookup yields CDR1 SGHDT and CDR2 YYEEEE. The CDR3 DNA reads TGTGCCAGCAGCTTGGCAGGGCTCAATTACTATGGCTACACCTTC. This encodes CASSLAGLNYYGYTF.

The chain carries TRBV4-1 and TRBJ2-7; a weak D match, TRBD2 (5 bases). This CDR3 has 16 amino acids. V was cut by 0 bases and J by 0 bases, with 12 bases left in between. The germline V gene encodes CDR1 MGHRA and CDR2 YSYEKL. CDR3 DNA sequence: TGCGCCAGCAGCCAAGATAACTCCCGGGGCTCCTACGAGCAGTACTTC. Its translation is CASSQDNSRGSYEQYF.

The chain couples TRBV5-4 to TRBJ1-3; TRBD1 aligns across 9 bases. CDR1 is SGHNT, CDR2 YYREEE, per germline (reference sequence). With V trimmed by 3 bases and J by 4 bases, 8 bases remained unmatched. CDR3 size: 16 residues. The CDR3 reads CASSSNRGLGGNTIYF. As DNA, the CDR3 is TGTGCCAGCAGCTCGAACAGGGGGCTCGGGGGAAACACCATATATTTT.

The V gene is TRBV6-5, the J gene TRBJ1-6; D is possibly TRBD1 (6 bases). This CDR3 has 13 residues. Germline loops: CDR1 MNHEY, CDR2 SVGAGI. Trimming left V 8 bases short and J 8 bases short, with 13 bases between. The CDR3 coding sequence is TGTGCCAGCCAGGGGTTTCTAGATTCACCCCTCCACTTT. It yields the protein CASQGFLDSPLHF.

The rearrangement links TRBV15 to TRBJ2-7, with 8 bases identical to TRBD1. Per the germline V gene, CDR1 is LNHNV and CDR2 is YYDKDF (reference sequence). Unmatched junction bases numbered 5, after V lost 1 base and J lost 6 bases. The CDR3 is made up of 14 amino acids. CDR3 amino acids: CATSRAGQGGEQYF. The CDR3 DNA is TGTGCCACCAGCAGAGCTGGACAGGGAGGCGAGCAGTACTTC.